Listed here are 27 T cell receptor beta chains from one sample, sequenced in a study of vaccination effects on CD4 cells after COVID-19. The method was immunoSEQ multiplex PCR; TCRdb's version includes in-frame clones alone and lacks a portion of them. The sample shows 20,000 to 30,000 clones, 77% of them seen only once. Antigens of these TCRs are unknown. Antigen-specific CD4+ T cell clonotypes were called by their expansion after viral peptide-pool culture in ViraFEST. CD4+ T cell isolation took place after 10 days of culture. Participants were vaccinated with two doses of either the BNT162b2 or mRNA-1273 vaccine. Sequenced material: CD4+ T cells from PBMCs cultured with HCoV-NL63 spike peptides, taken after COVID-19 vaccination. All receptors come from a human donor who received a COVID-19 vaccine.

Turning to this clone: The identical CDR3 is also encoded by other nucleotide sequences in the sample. This CDR3 is CASSPPTSGGGNEQFF. CDR3 nucleotide sequence: TGTGCCAGCTCACCACCGACTAGCGGGGGGGGCAATGAGCAGTTCTTC. The chain carries TRBV18 and TRBJ2-1; 14 bases agree with TRBD2. V shed 0 bases, J shed 6 bases, and the junction held 1 base outside the gene matches. This CDR3 region has 16 residues. The germline CDR1 and CDR2 sequences are KGHSH and LQKENI.

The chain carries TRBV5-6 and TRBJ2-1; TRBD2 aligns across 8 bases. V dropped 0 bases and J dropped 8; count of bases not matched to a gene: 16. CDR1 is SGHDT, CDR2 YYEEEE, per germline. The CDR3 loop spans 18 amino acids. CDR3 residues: CASSLEVGGGLIYHEQFF. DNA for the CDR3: TGTGCCAGCAGCTTGGAGGTCGGGGGGGGCCTTATTTACCATGAGCAGTTCTTC.

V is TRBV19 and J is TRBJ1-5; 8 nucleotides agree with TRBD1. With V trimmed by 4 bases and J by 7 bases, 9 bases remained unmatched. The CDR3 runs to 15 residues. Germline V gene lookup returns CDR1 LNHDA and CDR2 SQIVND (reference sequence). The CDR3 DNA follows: TGTGCCAGTAGTACGTTACAGGGGGTCCGGCAGCCCCAGCATTTT. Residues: CASSTLQGVRQPQHF.

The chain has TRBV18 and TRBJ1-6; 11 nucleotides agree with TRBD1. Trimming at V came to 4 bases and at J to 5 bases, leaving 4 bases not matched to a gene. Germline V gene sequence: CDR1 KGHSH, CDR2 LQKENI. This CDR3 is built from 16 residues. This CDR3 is CASSLRTGGNNSPLHF. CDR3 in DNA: TGTGCCAGCTCACTTAGGACAGGGGGCAATAATTCACCCCTCCACTTT. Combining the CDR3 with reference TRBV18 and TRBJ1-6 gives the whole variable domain NAGVMQNPRHLVRRRGQEARLRCSPMKGHSHVYWYRQLPEEGLKFMVYLQKENIIDESGMPKERFSAEFPKEGPSILRIQQVVRGDSAAYFCASSLRTGGNNSPLHFGNGTRLTVT.

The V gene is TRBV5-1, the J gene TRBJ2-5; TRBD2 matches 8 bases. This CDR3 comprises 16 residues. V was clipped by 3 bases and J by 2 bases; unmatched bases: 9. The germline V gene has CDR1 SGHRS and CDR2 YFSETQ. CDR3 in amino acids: CASSSTGGNLQETQYF. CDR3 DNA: TGCGCCAGCAGCTCGACGGGGGGGAATCTACAAGAGACCCAGTACTTC.

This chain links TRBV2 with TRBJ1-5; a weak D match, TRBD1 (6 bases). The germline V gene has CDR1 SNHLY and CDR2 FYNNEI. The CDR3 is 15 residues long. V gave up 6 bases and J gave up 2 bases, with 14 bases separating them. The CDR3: CASSDVAGGNQPQHF. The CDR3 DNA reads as TGTGCCAGCAGCGACGTGGCAGGGGGCAATCAGCCCCAGCATTTT. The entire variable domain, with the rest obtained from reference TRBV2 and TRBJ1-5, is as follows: EPEVTQTPSHQVTQMGQEVILRCVPISNHLYFYWYRQILGQKVEFLVSFYNNEISEKSEIFDDQFSVERPDGSNFTLKIRSTKLEDSAMYFCASSDVAGGNQPQHFGDGTRLSIL.

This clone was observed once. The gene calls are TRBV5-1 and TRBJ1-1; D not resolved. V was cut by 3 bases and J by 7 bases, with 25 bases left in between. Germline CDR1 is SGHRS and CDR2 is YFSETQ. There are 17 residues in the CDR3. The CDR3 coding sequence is TGCGCCAGCAGCTCCGGCGGGCACTGGAGGCAGACCCTTGAAGCTTTCTTT. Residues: CASSSGGHWRQTLEAFF.

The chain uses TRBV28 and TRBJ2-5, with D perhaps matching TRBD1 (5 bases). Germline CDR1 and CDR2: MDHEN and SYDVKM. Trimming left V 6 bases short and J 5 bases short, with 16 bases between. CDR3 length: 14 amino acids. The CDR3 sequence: CASSSPDSWETQYF. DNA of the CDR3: TGTGCCAGCAGCTCCCCCGACAGTTGGGAGACCCAGTACTTC.

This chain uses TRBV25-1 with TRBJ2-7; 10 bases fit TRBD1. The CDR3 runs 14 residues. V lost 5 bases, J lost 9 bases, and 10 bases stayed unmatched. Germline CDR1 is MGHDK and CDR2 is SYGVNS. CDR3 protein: CASSPGQGLFGQYF. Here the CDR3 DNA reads TGTGCCAGCAGTCCGGGACAGGGGCTTTTTGGGCAGTACTTC.

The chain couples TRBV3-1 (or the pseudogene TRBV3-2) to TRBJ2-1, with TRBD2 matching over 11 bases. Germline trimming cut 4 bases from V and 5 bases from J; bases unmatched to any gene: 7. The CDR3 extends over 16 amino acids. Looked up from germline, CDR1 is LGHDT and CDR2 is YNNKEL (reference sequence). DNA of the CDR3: TGTGCCAGCAGCCCCCGGACTAGCGGGCCCCACAATGAGCAGTTCTTC. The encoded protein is CASSPRTSGPHNEQFF.

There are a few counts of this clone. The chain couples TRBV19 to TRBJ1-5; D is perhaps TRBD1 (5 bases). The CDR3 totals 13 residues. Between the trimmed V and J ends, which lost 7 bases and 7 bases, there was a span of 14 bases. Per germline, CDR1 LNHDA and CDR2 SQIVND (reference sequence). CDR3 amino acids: CASTKGGGQPQHF. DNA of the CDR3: TGTGCCAGTACCAAAGGCGGGGGGCAGCCCCAGCATTTT.

This CDR3 is CASSLTGTPYNEQFF. Here the CDR3 DNA reads TGTGCCAGCAGCCTGACAGGGACCCCCTACAATGAGCAGTTCTTC. The chain combines TRBV5-4 with TRBJ2-1; 7 nucleotides line up with TRBD1. Unmatched junction bases numbered 6, after V lost 4 bases and J lost 2 bases. From germline, CDR1 is SGHNT and CDR2 YYREEE (reference sequence). This CDR3 region has 15 residues.

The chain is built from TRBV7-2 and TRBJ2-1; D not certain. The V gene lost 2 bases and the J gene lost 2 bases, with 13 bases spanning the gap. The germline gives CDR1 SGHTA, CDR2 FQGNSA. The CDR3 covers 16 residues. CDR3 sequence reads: CASSLPPGLTYNEQFF. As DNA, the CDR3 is TGTGCCAGCAGCTTACCCCCCGGGCTCACCTACAATGAGCAGTTCTTC. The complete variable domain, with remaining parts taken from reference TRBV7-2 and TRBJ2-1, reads GAGVSQSPSNKVTEKGKDVELRCDPISGHTALYWYRQSLGQGLEFLIYFQGNSAPDKSGLPSDRFSAERTGGSVSTLTIQRTQQEDSAVYLCASSLPPGLTYNEQFFGPGTRLTVL.

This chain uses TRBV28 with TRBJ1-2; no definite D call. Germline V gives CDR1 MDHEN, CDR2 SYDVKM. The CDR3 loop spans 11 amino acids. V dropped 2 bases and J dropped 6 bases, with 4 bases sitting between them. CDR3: CASSLGHGYTF. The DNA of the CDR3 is TGTGCCAGCAGTTTAGGTCATGGCTACACCTTC.

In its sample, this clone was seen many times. The CDR3 region is CASSRKAPGLAGASYEQYF. As DNA, the CDR3 is TGTGCCAGCAGCCGCAAAGCTCCGGGACTAGCGGGAGCCTCCTACGAGCAGTACTTC. The chain combines TRBV3-1 (or the pseudogene TRBV3-2) with TRBJ2-7; TRBD2 matches 14 bases. V shed 4 bases, J shed 0 bases, and the junction held 11 bases outside the gene matches. This CDR3 has 19 amino acids. Germline CDR1 reads LGHDT; CDR2 reads YNNKEL (reference sequence).

CDR3 residues: CASSTTTGQNTEAFF. DNA for the CDR3: TGCGCCAGCAGCACCACAACAGGGCAGAACACTGAAGCTTTCTTT. The chain joins TRBV5-1 to TRBJ1-1; D possibly corresponds to TRBD1 (6 bases). This CDR3 has 15 amino acids. V gave up 4 bases and J gave up 1 base, with 14 bases separating them. From germline, CDR1 is SGHRS and CDR2 YFSETQ.

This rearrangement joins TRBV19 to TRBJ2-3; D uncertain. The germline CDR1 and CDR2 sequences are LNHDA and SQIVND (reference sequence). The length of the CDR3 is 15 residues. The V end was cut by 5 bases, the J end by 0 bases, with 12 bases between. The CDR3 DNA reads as TGTGCCAGTAGTGGTCACTCCTTTAGCACAGATACGCAGTATTTT. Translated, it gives CASSGHSFSTDTQYF.

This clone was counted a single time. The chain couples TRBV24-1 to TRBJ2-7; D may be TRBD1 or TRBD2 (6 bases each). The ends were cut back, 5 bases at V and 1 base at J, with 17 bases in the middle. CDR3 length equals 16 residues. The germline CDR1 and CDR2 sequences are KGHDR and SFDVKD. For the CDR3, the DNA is TGTGCCACCAGTGCCCCACAGGGAAGCGGGTCCTACGAGCAGTACTTC. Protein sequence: CATSAPQGSGSYEQYF.

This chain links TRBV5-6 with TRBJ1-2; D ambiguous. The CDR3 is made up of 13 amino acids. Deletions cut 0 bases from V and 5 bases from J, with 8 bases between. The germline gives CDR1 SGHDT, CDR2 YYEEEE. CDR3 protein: CASSLGGIYGYTF. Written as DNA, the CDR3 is TGTGCCAGCAGCTTGGGCGGAATATATGGCTACACCTTC.

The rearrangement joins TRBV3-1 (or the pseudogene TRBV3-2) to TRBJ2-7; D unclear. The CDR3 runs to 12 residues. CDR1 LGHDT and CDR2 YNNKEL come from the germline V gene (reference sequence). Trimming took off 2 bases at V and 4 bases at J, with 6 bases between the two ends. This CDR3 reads CASSQTGYEQYF. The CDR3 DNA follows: TGTGCCAGCAGCCAAACCGGGTACGAGCAGTACTTC.

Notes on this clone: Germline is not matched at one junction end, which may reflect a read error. The CDR3 protein is CASREGVAGFSYEQYF. DNA of the CDR3: TGTGCCAGCAGGGAAGGGGTGGCAGGGTTCTCCTACGAGCAGTACTTC. The chain couples TRBV6-1 to TRBJ2-7; D is perhaps TRBD1 (5 bases). This CDR3 is 16 amino acids long. CDR1 and CDR2 from the germline V gene are MNHNS and SASEGT.

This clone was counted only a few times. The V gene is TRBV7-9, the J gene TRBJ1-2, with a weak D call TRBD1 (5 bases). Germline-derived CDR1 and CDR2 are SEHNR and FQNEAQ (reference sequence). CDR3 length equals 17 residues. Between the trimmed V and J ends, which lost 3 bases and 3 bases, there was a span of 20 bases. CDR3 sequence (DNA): TGTGCCAGCAGCTTTTATGGGACGCCTAGTCCCCACTATGGCTACACCTTC. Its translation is CASSFYGTPSPHYGYTF.

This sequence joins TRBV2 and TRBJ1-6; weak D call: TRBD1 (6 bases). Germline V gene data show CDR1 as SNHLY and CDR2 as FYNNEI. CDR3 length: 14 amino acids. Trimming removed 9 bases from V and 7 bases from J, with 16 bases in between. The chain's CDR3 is CASVQGLSNSPLHF. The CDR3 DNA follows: TGTGCCAGTGTTCAGGGGTTATCGAATTCACCCCTCCACTTT. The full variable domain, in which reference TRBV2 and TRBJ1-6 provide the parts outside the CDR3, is EPEVTQTPSHQVTQMGQEVILRCVPISNHLYFYWYRQILGQKVEFLVSFYNNEISEKSEIFDDQFSVERPDGSNFTLKIRSTKLEDSAMYFCASVQGLSNSPLHFGNGTRLTVT.

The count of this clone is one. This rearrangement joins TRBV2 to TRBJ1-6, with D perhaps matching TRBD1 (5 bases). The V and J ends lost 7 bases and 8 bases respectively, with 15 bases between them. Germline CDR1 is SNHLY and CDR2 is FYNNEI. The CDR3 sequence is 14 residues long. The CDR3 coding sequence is TGTGCCAGCACCCGCCGGGGGGGGGATTCACCCCTCCACTTT. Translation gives CASTRRGGDSPLHF.

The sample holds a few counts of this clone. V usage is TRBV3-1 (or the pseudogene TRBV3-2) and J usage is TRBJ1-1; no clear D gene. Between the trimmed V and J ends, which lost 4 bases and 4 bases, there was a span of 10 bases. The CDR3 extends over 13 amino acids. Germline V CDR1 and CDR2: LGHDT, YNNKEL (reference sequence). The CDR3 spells CASSPRTGTEAFF. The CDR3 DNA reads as TGTGCCAGCAGCCCCCGGACGGGCACTGAAGCTTTCTTT.

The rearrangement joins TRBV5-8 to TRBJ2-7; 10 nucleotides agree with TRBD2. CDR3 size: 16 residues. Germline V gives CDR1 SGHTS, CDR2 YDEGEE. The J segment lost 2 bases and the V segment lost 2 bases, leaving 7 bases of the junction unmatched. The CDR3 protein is CASSLGPLAGAYEQYF. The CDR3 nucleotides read TGTGCCAGCAGCTTAGGTCCCCTAGCGGGGGCCTACGAGCAGTACTTC.

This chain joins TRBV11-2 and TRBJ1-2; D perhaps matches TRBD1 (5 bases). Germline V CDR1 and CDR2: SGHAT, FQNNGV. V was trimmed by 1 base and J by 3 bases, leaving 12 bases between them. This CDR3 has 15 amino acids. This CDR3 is CASSLGTGLDYGYTF. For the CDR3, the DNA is TGTGCCAGCAGCTTAGGGACGGGGCTTGACTATGGCTACACCTTC.